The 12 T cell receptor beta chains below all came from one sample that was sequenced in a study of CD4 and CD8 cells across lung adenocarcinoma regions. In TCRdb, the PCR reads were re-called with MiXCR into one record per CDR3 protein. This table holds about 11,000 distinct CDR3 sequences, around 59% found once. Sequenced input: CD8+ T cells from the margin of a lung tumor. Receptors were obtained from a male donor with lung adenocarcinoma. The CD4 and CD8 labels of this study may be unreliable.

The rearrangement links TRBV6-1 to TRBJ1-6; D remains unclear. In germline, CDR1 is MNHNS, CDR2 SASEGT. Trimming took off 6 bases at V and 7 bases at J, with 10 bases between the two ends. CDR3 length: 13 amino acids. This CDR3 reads CASRGKTNSPLHF. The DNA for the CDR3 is TGTGCCAGCAGGGGAAAGACCAATTCACCCCTCCACTTT.

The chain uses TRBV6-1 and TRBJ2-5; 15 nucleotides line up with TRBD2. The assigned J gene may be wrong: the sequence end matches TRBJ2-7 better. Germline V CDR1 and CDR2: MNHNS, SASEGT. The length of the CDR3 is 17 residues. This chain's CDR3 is CASSRTSGGALGYEQYF. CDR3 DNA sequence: TGTGCCAGCAGCAGGACTAGCGGGGGGGCGCTTGGGTACGAGCAGTACTTC.

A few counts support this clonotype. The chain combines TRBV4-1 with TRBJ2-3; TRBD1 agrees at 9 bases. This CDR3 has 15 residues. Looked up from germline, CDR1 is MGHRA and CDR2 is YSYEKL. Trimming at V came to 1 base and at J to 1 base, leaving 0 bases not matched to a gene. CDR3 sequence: CASSQGTGGTDTQYF. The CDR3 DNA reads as TGCGCCAGCAGCCAAGGGACAGGGGGCACAGATACGCAGTATTTT.

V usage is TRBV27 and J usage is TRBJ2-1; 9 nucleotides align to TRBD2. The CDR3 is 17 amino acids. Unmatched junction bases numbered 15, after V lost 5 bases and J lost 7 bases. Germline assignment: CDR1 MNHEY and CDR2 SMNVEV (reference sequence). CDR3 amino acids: CASSPQVRAGGINEQFF. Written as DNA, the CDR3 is TGTGCCAGCAGTCCACAGGTCCGAGCGGGAGGAATAAATGAGCAGTTCTTC.

The CDR3, as DNA: TGTGCCAGCATTAGAGGAGGCGGGGGCAATGAGCAGTTCTTC. Protein: CASIRGGGGNEQFF. V gene TRBV12-3 or TRBV12-4 combines with J gene TRBJ2-1; 7 bases fit TRBD2. V shed 7 bases, J shed 6 bases, and the junction held 9 bases outside the gene matches. This CDR3 has 14 residues.

This chain's CDR3 is CASSEAGLWAENTQYF. As DNA, the CDR3 is TGTGCCAGCAGTGAAGCGGGGCTGTGGGCCGAAAATACGCAGTACTTC. The rearrangement links TRBV6-1 to TRBJ2-3, with TRBD1 as a possible D gene (5 bases). The J call may not be correct, given that the DNA end is closer to TRBJ2-7. The CDR3 loop spans 16 amino acids. Germline V gives CDR1 MNHNS, CDR2 SASEGT.

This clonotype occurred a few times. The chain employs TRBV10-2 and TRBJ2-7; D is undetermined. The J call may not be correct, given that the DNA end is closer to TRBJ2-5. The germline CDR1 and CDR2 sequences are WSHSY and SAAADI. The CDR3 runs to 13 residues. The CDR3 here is CASSLLVEETQYF. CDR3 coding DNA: TGCGCCAGCAGTCTTTTGGTGGAAGAGACCCAGTACTTC.

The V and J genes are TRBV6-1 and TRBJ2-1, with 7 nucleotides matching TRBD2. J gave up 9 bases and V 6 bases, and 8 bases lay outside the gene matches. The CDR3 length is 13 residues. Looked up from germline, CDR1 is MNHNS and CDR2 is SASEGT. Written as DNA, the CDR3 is TGTGCCAGCAGCACAACTAGCGTGGTTGAGCAGTTCTTC. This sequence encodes CASSTTSVVEQFF.

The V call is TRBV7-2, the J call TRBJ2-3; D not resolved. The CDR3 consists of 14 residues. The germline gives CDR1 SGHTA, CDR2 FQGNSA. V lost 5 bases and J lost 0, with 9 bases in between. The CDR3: CASSLGASTDTQYF. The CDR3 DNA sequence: TGTGCCAGCAGCCTAGGCGCTAGCACAGATACGCAGTATTTT.

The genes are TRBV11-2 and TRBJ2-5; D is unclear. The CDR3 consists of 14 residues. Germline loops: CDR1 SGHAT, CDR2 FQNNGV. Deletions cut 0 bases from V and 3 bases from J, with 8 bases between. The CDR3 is CASSLELEEETQYF. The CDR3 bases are TGTGCCAGCAGCTTAGAGCTAGAAGAAGAGACCCAGTACTTC.

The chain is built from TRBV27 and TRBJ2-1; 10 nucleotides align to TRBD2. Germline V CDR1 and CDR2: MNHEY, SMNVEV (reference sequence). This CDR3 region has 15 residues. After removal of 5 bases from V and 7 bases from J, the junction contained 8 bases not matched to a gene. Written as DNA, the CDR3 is TGTGCCAGCAGTACCGGGACTAGCGTTTCGAATGAGCAGTTCTTC. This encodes CASSTGTSVSNEQFF.

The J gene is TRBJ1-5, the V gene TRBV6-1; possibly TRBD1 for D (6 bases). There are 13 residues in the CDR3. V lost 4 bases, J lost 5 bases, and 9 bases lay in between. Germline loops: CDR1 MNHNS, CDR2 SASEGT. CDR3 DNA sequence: TGTGCCAGCAGTGCAGGGGCCCATCAGCCCCAGCATTTT. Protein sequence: CASSAGAHQPQHF.